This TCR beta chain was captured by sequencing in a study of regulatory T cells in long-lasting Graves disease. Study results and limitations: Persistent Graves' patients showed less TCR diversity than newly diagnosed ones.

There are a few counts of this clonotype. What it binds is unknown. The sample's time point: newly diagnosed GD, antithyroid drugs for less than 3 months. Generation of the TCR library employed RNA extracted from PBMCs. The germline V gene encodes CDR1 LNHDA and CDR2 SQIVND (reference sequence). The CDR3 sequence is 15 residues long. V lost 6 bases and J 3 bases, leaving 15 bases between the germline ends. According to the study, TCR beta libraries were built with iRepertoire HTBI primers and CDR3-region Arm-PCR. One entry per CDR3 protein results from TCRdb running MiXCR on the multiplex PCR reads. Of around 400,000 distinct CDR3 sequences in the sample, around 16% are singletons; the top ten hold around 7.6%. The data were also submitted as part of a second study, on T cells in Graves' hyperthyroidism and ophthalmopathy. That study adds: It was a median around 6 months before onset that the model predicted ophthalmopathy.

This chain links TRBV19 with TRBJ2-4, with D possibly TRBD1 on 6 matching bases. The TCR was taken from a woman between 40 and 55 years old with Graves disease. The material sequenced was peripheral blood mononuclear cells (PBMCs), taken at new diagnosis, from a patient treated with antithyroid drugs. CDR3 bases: TGTGCCAGTAGGACAGGAGGAGGCGGCAAAAACATTCAGTACTTC. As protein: CASRTGGGGKNIQYF.